A single sample gave rise to the 27 T cell receptor beta chains below, sequenced in a study of T-cell reconstitution after alpha-beta-depleted transplantation in children. During its preparation, the TCRbeta library received unique molecular identifiers. TCRdb fed the PCR reads into MiXCR, producing one record per CDR3 protein. This table has around 580,000 distinct CDR3 sequences, 25% to 30% appearing once. The source was PBMCs, collected before TCRalphabeta/CD19-depleted stem cell transplant. The receptors come from a boy under two years old with Wiskott-Aldrich syndrome, due to receive a stem cell transplant.

This chain connects TRBV20-1 to TRBJ1-2, with a weak D call TRBD1 (5 bases). V was shortened by 3 bases and J by 8 bases, with 16 bases between the two germline ends. The CDR3 has 13 residues. From germline, CDR1 is DFQATT and CDR2 SNEGSKA (reference sequence). The CDR3 DNA sequence: TGCAGTGCTAGGCGGGACGGCCGGGGAGGCTACACCTTC. It specifies CSARRDGRGGYTF.

The V gene is TRBV20-1, the J gene TRBJ2-3, with 10 bases aligning to TRBD2. Germline CDR1 reads DFQATT; CDR2 reads SNEGSKA (reference sequence). The length of the CDR3 is 16 residues. The V and J ends lost 0 bases and 1 base, in that order; junction bases with no gene match: 4. In nucleotides, the CDR3 is TGCAGTGCTAGAGATCTCCTAGCGGGAGGCACAGATACGCAGTATTTT. Residues: CSARDLLAGGTDTQYF.

CDR3: CASSLFPDGLLYF. The CDR3, as DNA: TGTGCCAGCAGTTTATTCCCCGACGGGCTTCTATATTTT. This chain links TRBV27 with TRBJ1-3; no definite D call. The length of the CDR3 is 13 residues. Trimming pared 1 base from V and 14 bases from J, leaving 15 bases between. The V gene's germline CDR1 is MNHEY and CDR2 SMNVEV (reference sequence).

The V call is TRBV12-3 or TRBV12-4, the J call TRBJ2-1; no firm D call. Trimming shortened V by 0 bases and J by 0 bases, and 6 bases separated the two germline ends. The CDR3 contains 15 residues. The CDR3 protein is CASSLAFSSYNEQFF. In nucleotides, the CDR3 is TGTGCCAGCAGTTTAGCCTTTAGCTCCTACAATGAGCAGTTCTTC.

This clonotype occurred a few times. The chain joins TRBV7-2 to TRBJ2-3; TRBD1 matches 8 bases. Looked up from germline, CDR1 is SGHTA and CDR2 is FQGNSA. CDR3 length: 14 residues. V was pared by 6 bases and J by 4 bases, with 6 bases of the junction left unmatched. CDR3 sequence (DNA): TGTGCCAGCAGGCCAGGGGGCGGCCCAGATACGCAGTATTTT. It yields the protein CASRPGGGPDTQYF. Complete variable domain (other parts from reference TRBV7-2 and TRBJ2-3): GAGVSQSPSNKVTEKGKDVELRCDPISGHTALYWYRQSLGQGLEFLIYFQGNSAPDKSGLPSDRFSAERTGGSVSTLTIQRTQQEDSAVYLCASRPGGGPDTQYFGPGTRLTVL.

This clonotype came up many times. The chain is built from TRBV12-3 or TRBV12-4 and TRBJ2-5, with 7 bases aligning to TRBD1. This CDR3 is 13 amino acids long. J was trimmed by 4 bases and V by 8 bases; bases with no gene match: 7. The CDR3 protein is CASAVDRRETQYF. In DNA form, the CDR3 reads TGTGCCAGCGCCGTGGACAGGAGAGAGACCCAGTACTTC.

The V and J genes are TRBV20-1 and TRBJ2-7; no firm D call. The CDR3 loop spans 12 amino acids. Germline assignment: CDR1 DFQATT and CDR2 SNEGSKA (reference sequence). V gave up 5 bases and J gave up 2 bases, with 10 bases separating them. Here the CDR3 DNA reads TGCAGTGCTCCTAAGGAAACCTACGAGCAGTACTTC. Protein: CSAPKETYEQYF.

The rearrangement uses TRBV20-1 and TRBJ2-7; D gene uncertain. This CDR3 region has 14 residues. CDR1 is DFQATT, CDR2 SNEGSKA, per germline (reference sequence). The V and J ends lost 0 bases and 2 bases respectively, with 11 bases between them. CDR3 amino acids: CSARDPDSPYEQYF. The CDR3, as DNA: TGCAGTGCTAGAGACCCCGATTCACCCTACGAGCAGTACTTC.

The chain employs TRBV11-1 and TRBJ2-1; TRBD2 aligns across 8 bases. V trimming: 6 bases; J trimming: 9 bases; junction bases outside the gene matches: 4. CDR1 is SGHAT, CDR2 FQDESV, per germline (reference sequence). The length of the CDR3 is 12 residues. The CDR3: CASRESGSEQFF. CDR3 nucleotide sequence: TGTGCCAGCAGGGAAAGCGGGAGTGAGCAGTTCTTC.

The V call is TRBV5-5, the J call TRBJ2-5; D is undetermined. V lost 1 base and J lost 1, with 5 bases in between. The CDR3 consists of 13 residues. CDR1 is SGHKS and CDR2 is YYEKEE in the germline V gene (reference sequence). The DNA for the CDR3 is TGTGCCAGCAGCTTGAGATTCCAAGAGACCCAGTACTTC. It codes for CASSLRFQETQYF.

This clonotype was seen only a few times. This rearrangement joins TRBV5-1 to TRBJ2-3; 12 bases line up with TRBD2. The germline gives CDR1 SGHRS, CDR2 YFSETQ. This CDR3 contains 16 residues. V trimming: 4 bases; J trimming: 5 bases; junction bases outside the gene matches: 8. CDR3 region: CASSGSVLAGGDTQYF. The CDR3 DNA sequence: TGCGCCAGCAGCGGGAGCGTACTAGCGGGAGGAGATACGCAGTATTTT.

DNA for the CDR3: TGTGCCAGCAGCGCCTTAGTGGACAGTGGAAACACCATATATTTT. Translating it yields CASSALVDSGNTIYF. The chain couples TRBV6-1 to TRBJ1-3; a possible D gene is TRBD1 (6 bases). The CDR3 runs 15 residues. Trimming took off 6 bases at V and 3 bases at J, with 15 bases between the two ends. Germline V CDR1 and CDR2: MNHNS, SASEGT.

This clonotype showed up just a few times. The chain recombines TRBV10-3 with TRBJ1-1, with D maybe TRBD1 (5 bases). The CDR3 length is 13 residues. V was shortened by 8 bases and J by 0 bases, with 10 bases between the two germline ends. Looked up from germline, CDR1 is ENHRY and CDR2 is SYGVKD. The CDR3 DNA sequence: TGTGCCATCCAGGACACCATGAACACTGAAGCTTTCTTT. Encoded protein: CAIQDTMNTEAFF.

The chain recombines TRBV5-1 with TRBJ2-2, with D possibly TRBD2 on 5 matching bases. Germline-derived CDR1 and CDR2 are SGHRS and YFSETQ. This CDR3 is built from 16 residues. V lost 0 bases to trimming and J lost 6 bases, with 15 bases between them. The CDR3 sequence: CASSLAGSGAAGELFF. As DNA, the CDR3 is TGCGCCAGCAGCTTGGCCGGCAGCGGCGCGGCCGGGGAGCTGTTTTTT.

This clonotype was counted only a few times. DNA for the CDR3: TGCAGTGCTCAGGGACAGGGGAGCTATGGCTACACCTTC. This encodes CSAQGQGSYGYTF. The chain combines TRBV20-1 with TRBJ1-2, with TRBD1 matching 10 bases. The CDR3 is 13 residues long. CDR1 and CDR2 from the germline V gene are DFQATT and SNEGSKA (reference sequence). V was pared by 5 bases and J by 4 bases, with 4 bases of the junction left unmatched.

This clonotype showed up just a few times. The V and J genes are TRBV4-2 and TRBJ2-5; possible D gene TRBD1, 5 bases. The germline V gene encodes CDR1 LGHNA and CDR2 YNFKEQ. The CDR3 contains 15 residues. Between the trimmed V and J ends, which lost 1 base and 2 bases, there was a span of 11 bases. The CDR3 spells CASSQVRTPQETQYF. The CDR3 DNA reads TGTGCCAGCAGCCAAGTGCGGACACCGCAAGAGACCCAGTACTTC.

This clonotype has more than one count but fewer than ten. The V and J genes are TRBV20-1 and TRBJ2-5; 8 bases map to TRBD1. With V trimmed by 0 bases and J by 4 bases, 13 bases remained unmatched. Germline CDR1 and CDR2: DFQATT and SNEGSKA (reference sequence). CDR3 length: 17 amino acids. Written as DNA, the CDR3 is TGCAGTGCTAGAGATCCGGCGGAAAACAGGGGGACAGAGACCCAGTACTTC. The encoded protein is CSARDPAENRGTETQYF.

The chain links TRBV29-1 to TRBJ1-1; D might be TRBD1 (6 bases). The CDR3 covers 14 residues. Germline CDR1 SQVTM, CDR2 ANQGSEA. The ends were cut back, 3 bases at V and 0 bases at J, with 11 bases in the middle. The CDR3 DNA is TGCAGCGTTGACATCGGGGGCCTGAACACTGAAGCTTTCTTT. Amino acid sequence: CSVDIGGLNTEAFF.

The V call is TRBV28, the J call TRBJ2-5, with a possible D match to TRBD2 (5 bases). The V end was cut by 4 bases, the J end by 4 bases, with 25 bases between. This CDR3 has 18 residues. The germline gives CDR1 MDHEN, CDR2 SYDVKM. CDR3: CASSSPFRGLDRPETQYF. For the CDR3, the DNA is TGTGCCAGCAGTTCCCCCTTCCGGGGTTTGGATCGACCAGAGACCCAGTACTTC.

This clonotype was found a few times. In DNA, the CDR3 is TGCGCCAGCAAGGAGGACTACGACCAAGAGACCCAGTACTTC. Translated, it gives CASKEDYDQETQYF. The chain employs TRBV4-1 and TRBJ2-5, with a tentative D call TRBD2 (6 bases). V lost 7 bases to trimming and J lost 0 bases, with 12 bases between them. The CDR3 spans 14 residues. The V gene's germline CDR1 is MGHRA and CDR2 YSYEKL.

This clonotype was detected a few times. The chain recombines TRBV15 with TRBJ1-1, with TRBD1 identical over 8 bases. The ends lost 3 bases at V and 11 bases at J; junction bases unmatched: 8. CDR1 and CDR2 from the germline V gene are LNHNV and YYDKDF (reference sequence). The CDR3 consists of 13 residues. The CDR3 DNA reads as TGTGCCACCAGCAGGGGTGCGGACAGGGCCGCTTTCTTT. It codes for CATSRGADRAAFF. Using reference TRBV15 and TRBJ1-1 for the parts outside the CDR3, the full variable domain is DAMVIQNPRYQVTQFGKPVTLSCSQTLNHNVMYWYQQKSSQAPKLLFHYYDKDFNNEADTPDNFQSRRPNTSFCFLDIRSPGLGDTAMYLCATSRGADRAAFFGQGTRLTVV.

The chain employs TRBV5-1 and TRBJ2-7, with 9 bases lining up with TRBD2. The CDR3 is made up of 15 amino acids. Germline-derived CDR1 and CDR2 are SGHRS and YFSETQ. V shed 0 bases and J 6 bases; nucleotides not matched to a gene: 7. The CDR3 loop is CASSLAQAGGIEQYF. The CDR3, as DNA: TGCGCCAGCAGCTTGGCCCAGGCGGGAGGGATCGAGCAGTACTTC.

This clonotype was detected a few times. The rearrangement uses TRBV24-1 and TRBJ2-1; tentative D call: TRBD2 (6 bases). V lost 4 bases and J lost 7, with 19 bases in between. The V gene's germline CDR1 is KGHDR and CDR2 SFDVKD. There are 16 residues in the CDR3. CDR3 in DNA: TGTGCCACCAGTGAGGGTACGGCCGGGAGACGGAATGAGCAGTTCTTC. Amino acids: CATSEGTAGRRNEQFF.

This clonotype has only a few counts. V gene TRBV28 combines with J gene TRBJ2-7; 15 positions agree with TRBD2. V was clipped by 5 bases and J by 7 bases; unmatched bases: 6. CDR1 is MDHEN, CDR2 SYDVKM, per germline. This CDR3 has 15 residues. The CDR3 spells CASSLPGLAGGEQYF. The CDR3 DNA is TGTGCCAGCAGTCTCCCGGGACTAGCGGGAGGTGAGCAGTACTTC.

There are a few counts of this clonotype. The chain recombines TRBV18 with TRBJ1-5; D gene ambiguous. Germline loops: CDR1 KGHSH, CDR2 LQKENI. The CDR3 is 15 residues long. V was trimmed by 3 bases and J by 3 bases, leaving 12 bases between them. This CDR3 reads CASSPSGWINQPQHF. CDR3 sequence (DNA): TGTGCCAGCTCACCCTCGGGTTGGATCAATCAGCCCCAGCATTTT.

This rearrangement joins TRBV12-3 or TRBV12-4 to TRBJ2-1; 9 bases match TRBD2. The CDR3 runs 16 residues. After removal of 8 bases from V and 8 bases from J, the junction contained 16 bases not matched to a gene. DNA of the CDR3: TGTGCCAGCGGCCCCCTTGTTAGCGGGAGTTTCGATGAGCAGTTCTTC. Translation gives CASGPLVSGSFDEQFF.

The J gene is TRBJ1-5, the V gene TRBV4-1; the D is unclear. The CDR3 consists of 16 residues. V was pared by 0 bases and J by 4 bases, with 13 bases between. The germline V gene has CDR1 MGHRA and CDR2 YSYEKL. The CDR3 region is CASSQDLGTLNQPQHF. CDR3 sequence (DNA): TGCGCCAGCAGCCAAGATCTAGGTACCCTAAATCAGCCCCAGCATTTT.